This passage covers 27 T cell receptor beta chains from one sample sequenced in a study of beta chain features in type 1 diabetes. These receptors' targets are unknown. Sequencing targeted expressed TCRB transcripts, as all isolated RNA had been reverse transcribed. Assay: immunoSEQ multiplex PCR; the TCRdb copy retains only in-frame clones and omits some. In the table there are hundreds of thousands of clones, over 14% of which are singletons. Whole-study findings and limits: Significant though moderate, a shortening of TCRB CDR3s appeared in all four CD4+ subsets of Type 1 diabetes patients.

The sequenced sample consisted of naive CD4+ T cells from blood. The receptors come from a man younger than 30 with type 1 diabetes.

The rearrangement joins TRBV6-1 to TRBJ2-1; D gene unclear. This CDR3 contains 18 residues. CDR1 MNHNS and CDR2 SASEGT come from the germline V gene. V lost 2 bases and J 0 bases, leaving 17 bases between the germline ends. CDR3 nucleotide sequence: TGTGCCAGCAGTGAAACGCTGTTCGCGGTCCGCTCCTACAATGAGCAGTTCTTC. Translation: CASSETLFAVRSYNEQFF.

This rearrangement joins TRBV5-1 to TRBJ1-2; 8 bases are shared with TRBD1. Germline V gene sequence: CDR1 SGHRS, CDR2 YFSETQ. CDR3 size: 15 residues. V trimming: 1 base; J trimming: 4 bases; junction bases outside the gene matches: 6. CDR3 DNA: TGCGCCAGCAGCTTGTCGGTTACAGGGGGCTATGGCTACACCTTC. It encodes CASSLSVTGGYGYTF.

The chain couples TRBV2 to TRBJ2-6, with TRBD1 matching 7 bases. Germline-derived CDR1 and CDR2 are SNHLY and FYNNEI. This CDR3 has 15 residues. J was trimmed by 0 bases and V by 6 bases; bases with no gene match: 2. The CDR3: CASRAGGSGANVLTF. The CDR3, as DNA: TGTGCCAGCAGGGCAGGGGGCTCTGGGGCCAACGTCCTGACTTTC.

The table lists this clone with a few counts. This rearrangement joins TRBV27 to TRBJ2-3; D is unresolved. Trimming pared 4 bases from V and 2 bases from J, leaving 4 bases between. There are 12 residues in the CDR3. CDR1 is MNHEY and CDR2 is SMNVEV in the germline V gene (reference sequence). The CDR3 coding sequence is TGTGCCAGCAGTTCCTACACAGATACGCAGTATTTT. Its protein is CASSSYTDTQYF.

The chain joins TRBV5-1 to TRBJ1-2; TRBD1 matches at 7 bases. CDR1 and CDR2 (germline): SGHRS, YFSETQ. V trimming: 0 bases; J trimming: 7 bases; junction bases outside the gene matches: 3. The CDR3 sequence is 13 residues long. The CDR3, as DNA: TGCGCCAGCAGCTTGGGACAGGGATCTGGCTACACCTTC. Protein sequence: CASSLGQGSGYTF.

The chain joins TRBV7-2 to TRBJ1-2, with D possibly being TRBD1 (5 bases). Trimming pared 6 bases from V and 2 bases from J, leaving 13 bases between. The CDR3 loop spans 14 amino acids. CDR1 and CDR2 (germline): SGHTA, FQGNSA. The CDR3 region is CASRPQAPNYGYTF. CDR3 sequence (DNA): TGTGCCAGCAGGCCACAGGCACCCAACTATGGCTACACCTTC.

This clone was seen a handful of times. The J gene is TRBJ1-1, the V gene TRBV27; TRBD1 agrees at 9 bases. The length of the CDR3 is 16 residues. The V gene's germline CDR1 is MNHEY and CDR2 SMNVEV (reference sequence). J gave up 5 bases and V 3 bases, and 10 bases lay outside the gene matches. The CDR3 DNA reads as TGTGCCAGCAGTTTCATACAGGGGGCTCAGAGAACTGAAGCTTTCTTT. Translation: CASSFIQGAQRTEAFF.

The chain is built from TRBV6-5 and TRBJ1-3; D remains unclear. The CDR3 has 14 amino acids. The V gene's germline CDR1 is MNHEY and CDR2 SVGAGI. V was trimmed by 3 bases and J by 0 bases, leaving 6 bases between them. In DNA, the CDR3 is TGTGCCAGCAGTTATTCCCACTCTGGAAACACCATATATTTT. Encoded protein: CASSYSHSGNTIYF.

The V and J genes are TRBV6-6 and TRBJ2-1; D is undetermined. The CDR3 consists of 12 residues. Per the germline V gene, CDR1 is MNHNY and CDR2 is SVGAGI (reference sequence). V shed 5 bases and J shed 9 bases, with 11 bases lying between them. CDR3 DNA sequence: TGTGCCAGCAGTCCCGCCGTCGGTGAGCAGTTCTTC. Translating it yields CASSPAVGEQFF.

The chain joins TRBV29-1 to TRBJ1-1; D is possibly TRBD1 (5 bases). Trimming cost V 8 bases and J 1 base, with 20 bases left between them. The CDR3 totals 15 residues. Germline V lookup: CDR1 SQVTM, CDR2 ANQGSEA. This CDR3 reads CSTKQQVWENTEAFF. Written as DNA, the CDR3 is TGCAGCACGAAGCAACAGGTTTGGGAGAACACTGAAGCTTTCTTT.

The chain links TRBV7-9 to TRBJ2-3; 11 bases fit TRBD1. The trim removed 3 bases at V and 5 bases at J, leaving 4 bases unmatched. This CDR3 has 15 amino acids. Germline V gene sequence: CDR1 SEHNR, CDR2 FQNEAQ (reference sequence). CDR3 residues: CASSFGQGAVDTQYF. In DNA form, the CDR3 reads TGTGCCAGCAGCTTTGGACAGGGGGCCGTAGATACGCAGTATTTT.

In this sample, this clone turned up a few times. This chain joins TRBV29-1 and TRBJ1-1; D gene uncertain. CDR1 SQVTM and CDR2 ANQGSEA come from the germline V gene. The germline V and J ends were trimmed by 2 bases and 1 base, with 14 bases remaining between them. This CDR3 is built from 15 residues. The CDR3 nucleotides are TGCAGCGTTGAAAACAGATTATACTGGAACACTGAAGCTTTCTTT. It codes for CSVENRLYWNTEAFF.

V gene TRBV15 combines with J gene TRBJ2-1; the match to TRBD1 covers 8 bases. The CDR3 loop spans 14 amino acids. V was clipped by 5 bases and J by 15 bases; unmatched bases: 15. Germline V gene lookup returns CDR1 LNHNV and CDR2 YYDKDF (reference sequence). The CDR3, as DNA: TGTGCCACCAGCGCCCAAACTCCACAGGGGGTCCGGTTCTTC. Translated, it gives CATSAQTPQGVRFF.

The rearrangement joins TRBV25-1 to TRBJ1-4; D remains ambiguous. V dropped 4 bases and J dropped 0 bases, with 9 bases sitting between them. Germline CDR1 is MGHDK and CDR2 is SYGVNS. This CDR3 spans 15 amino acids. The CDR3 coding sequence is TGTGCCAGCAGTGCCCGGTCTGCAACTAATGAAAAACTGTTTTTT. It is translated as CASSARSATNEKLFF.

The genes are TRBV29-1 and TRBJ1-1; TRBD1 might be the D (6 bases). V lost 5 bases and J lost 4, with 20 bases in between. This CDR3 region has 15 residues. Per the germline V gene, CDR1 is SQVTM and CDR2 is ANQGSEA. The CDR3 DNA reads as TGCAGCGTTTCGACGCGTAAAACACAGGGCACTGAAGCTTTCTTT. Its protein product is CSVSTRKTQGTEAFF.

The rearrangement links TRBV5-1 to TRBJ2-1; 7 nucleotides line up with TRBD2. Germline CDR1 SGHRS, CDR2 YFSETQ. Germline trimming cut 2 bases from V and 0 bases from J; bases unmatched to any gene: 5. The CDR3 contains 16 residues. DNA for the CDR3: TGCGCCAGCAGCTTCGGAGCGGGGAGCTCCTACAATGAGCAGTTCTTC. Protein product: CASSFGAGSSYNEQFF. Using reference TRBV5-1 and TRBJ2-1 for the parts outside the CDR3, the full variable domain is KAGVTQTPRYLIKTRGQQVTLSCSPISGHRSVSWYQQTPGQGLQFLFEYFSETQRNKGNFPGRFSGRQFSNSRSEMNVSTLELGDSALYLCASSFGAGSSYNEQFFGPGTRLTVL.

This clone was picked up a small number of times. The same CDR3 arises from other DNA sequences in this sample as well. CDR3 region: CASSPRTGGYEQYF. The CDR3 nucleotides read TGTGCCAGCAGTCCGCGGACAGGGGGCTACGAGCAGTACTTC. The rearrangement links TRBV27 to TRBJ2-7; 10 nucleotides align to TRBD1. Per the germline V gene, CDR1 is MNHEY and CDR2 is SMNVEV (reference sequence). This CDR3 has 14 amino acids. With V trimmed by 5 bases and J by 3 bases, 4 bases remained unmatched.

This clone showed up just a few times. The chain uses TRBV4-1 and TRBJ2-5; 7 bases match TRBD2. CDR3 length: 15 residues. After removal of 2 bases from V and 1 base from J, the junction contained 4 bases not matched to a gene. Germline V CDR1 and CDR2: MGHRA, YSYEKL. DNA for the CDR3: TGCGCCAGCAGCCAACGGGGGGTCCCCCAAGAGACCCAGTACTTC. Translated: CASSQRGVPQETQYF.

The V gene is TRBV5-1, the J gene TRBJ2-6; the D is unclear. The CDR3 consists of 17 residues. V was pared by 0 bases and J by 4 bases, with 14 bases between. Germline V gene lookup returns CDR1 SGHRS and CDR2 YFSETQ. The CDR3 loop reads CASSLAQALGGANVLTF. The CDR3 region has the DNA TGCGCCAGCAGCTTGGCTCAGGCCCTTGGCGGGGCCAACGTCCTGACTTTC.

This clone was counted only a few times. The CDR3 coding sequence is TGTGCCAGCTCACCACCCCGGACAGCCTTCTATGGCTACACCTTC. As protein: CASSPPRTAFYGYTF. This sequence joins TRBV18 and TRBJ1-2; D may be TRBD1 (6 bases). The CDR3 length is 15 residues. V lost 0 bases, J lost 4 bases, and 12 bases lay in between. From germline, CDR1 is KGHSH and CDR2 LQKENI.

The rearrangement links TRBV28 to TRBJ2-5, with TRBD2 as a possible D gene (6 bases). Germline V gene lookup returns CDR1 MDHEN and CDR2 SYDVKM. This CDR3 has 15 amino acids. V was cut by 2 bases and J by 1 base, with 11 bases left in between. CDR3 loop: CASSLPGARQETQYF. The CDR3 coding sequence is TGTGCCAGCAGTTTACCGGGAGCTCGCCAAGAGACCCAGTACTTC.

The CDR3 is CASSWDRRPSYEQYF. Here the CDR3 DNA reads TGTGCCAGCAGTTGGGACAGGAGGCCTTCTTACGAGCAGTACTTC. The chain employs TRBV27 and TRBJ2-7, with 8 positions matching TRBD1. Germline values: CDR1 MNHEY, CDR2 SMNVEV (reference sequence). This CDR3 has 15 amino acids. The V and J ends lost 4 bases and 4 bases, in that order; junction bases with no gene match: 9.

This clone was counted only a few times. This sequence joins TRBV19 and TRBJ1-5, with 8 bases fitting TRBD1. With 6 bases clipped from V and 0 bases from J, the junction kept 4 bases outside the gene matches. Germline assignment: CDR1 LNHDA and CDR2 SQIVND (reference sequence). The CDR3 covers 15 residues. The CDR3 region has the DNA TGTGCCAGTAGCCAGGGACAGGTTAGCAATCAGCCCCAGCATTTT. Translated, it gives CASSQGQVSNQPQHF.

The genes are TRBV7-9 and TRBJ2-7, with D possibly matching TRBD1 (6 bases). The CDR3 extends over 14 amino acids. Between the trimmed V and J ends, which lost 3 bases and 5 bases, there was a span of 14 bases. Germline V gene lookup returns CDR1 SEHNR and CDR2 FQNEAQ (reference sequence). CDR3 DNA sequence: TGTGCCAGCAGCTTTGCAGGGGCTGGGAACGAGCAGTACTTC. Protein product: CASSFAGAGNEQYF.

This CDR3 reads CASSIKERSYTF. CDR3 in DNA: TGTGCCAGTAGTATAAAGGAGAGGAGCTACACCTTC. The chain recombines TRBV19 with TRBJ1-2; D is ambiguous. The CDR3 runs 12 residues. The germline CDR1 and CDR2 sequences are LNHDA and SQIVND (reference sequence). Trimming took 2 bases from V and 9 from J, leaving 10 bases between them.

This clone turned up a few times. This chain links TRBV4-1 with TRBJ2-1; D possibly corresponds to TRBD2 (6 bases). The CDR3 has 17 amino acids. Germline lookup yields CDR1 MGHRA and CDR2 YSYEKL. V lost 1 base, J lost 0 bases, and 13 bases lay in between. The CDR3 coding sequence is TGCGCCAGCAGCCAAGCTTGGGGGAGGAGCTCCTACAATGAGCAGTTCTTC. Translating gives CASSQAWGRSSYNEQFF.

The rearrangement uses TRBV5-4 and TRBJ2-7; 8 nucleotides align to TRBD2. V gave up 4 bases and J gave up 0 bases; unmatched junction bases: 6. The CDR3 covers 15 residues. In germline, CDR1 is SGHNT, CDR2 YYREEE (reference sequence). The CDR3 reads CASSTSGSLSYEQYF. The DNA for the CDR3 is TGTGCCAGCAGCACCAGCGGGAGCCTCTCCTACGAGCAGTACTTC.